The clone carrying this TCR beta chain was detected many times. The antigen is unknown. Separate cDNA molecules each had unique molecular identifiers attached to them. From the 5' RACE reads, TCRdb called clonotypes with MiXCR, one entry per CDR3 protein. The sample has tens of thousands of distinct CDR3 sequences; roughly an eighth are singletons. This sample is part of a study of early T cells in non-severe SARS-CoV-2 infection. For the study at large: Sequencing used unsorted whole-blood bulk RNA, so chains lack pairing.

Points from the study as a whole: The study's VDJdb matching favored anti-spike CD8 responses and missed private and CD4 specificities.

The V gene lost 8 bases and the J gene lost 10 bases, with 12 bases spanning the gap. The CDR3 sequence is 10 residues long. Per the germline V gene, CDR1 is SQVTM and CDR2 is ANQGSEA. The specimen sequenced was whole blood. The TCR sequence derives from an adult who was a healthcare worker with PCR-confirmed SARS-CoV-2 infection or an uninfected control (not recorded which). J is TRBJ2-1 and V is TRBV29-1; no definite D call. The CDR3, as DNA: TGCAGCTCTACTTCTAGGGAGCAGTTCTTC. It translates to CSSTSREQFF.